Below are 21 T cell receptor beta chains sequenced from a single sample in a study of T cell repertoires in cytomegalovirus infection. A single record per CDR3 protein comes from TCRdb applying MiXCR to the reads. Altogether about 770,000 distinct CDR3 sequences are present, 25% to 35% being singletons, with the ten largest covering approximately 14%. No cognate antigen is known for these TCRs. Source: cultured CD8+ T cells from PBMCs, taken from culture after CMV antigen stimulation. These receptors were obtained from a human donor in good health (CMV status not recorded). Some clones in this sample may be carry-over from other donors' samples.

Note on this clonotype: One end of the junction fails to match germline, which may point to a read error. The chain couples TRBV9 to TRBJ2-4; TRBD1 matches 8 bases. CDR1 is SGDLS and CDR2 is YYNGEE in the germline V gene. This CDR3 is built from 10 residues. CDR3 sequence: CASSGRGLCF. The CDR3 DNA is TGTGCCAGCAGCGGCAGGGGGCTCTGTTTC.

V is TRBV27 and J is TRBJ2-5; maybe TRBD1 (6 bases). V was trimmed by 5 bases and J by 5 bases, leaving 15 bases between them. The germline V gene has CDR1 MNHEY and CDR2 SMNVEV (reference sequence). The CDR3 spans 14 residues. CDR3 bases: TGTGCCAGCAGTCTCGGACAGAAATTGGAGACCCAGTACTTC. Amino acid sequence: CASSLGQKLETQYF.

In its sample, this clonotype was seen a few times. The V and J genes are TRBV19 and TRBJ2-3; 8 bases map to TRBD2. The V gene's germline CDR1 is LNHDA and CDR2 SQIVND (reference sequence). V lost 0 bases to trimming and J lost 6 bases; unmatched junction nucleotides: 14. The CDR3 length is 18 residues. The CDR3 loop is CASSIEPGTSLIRDTQYF. CDR3 nucleotides: TGTGCCAGTAGTATAGAACCCGGGACTAGTTTAATTCGCGATACGCAGTATTTT.

The chain employs TRBV6-2 or TRBV6-3 and TRBJ2-7; TRBD1 is a possible D gene (5 bases). V was clipped by 5 bases and J by 9 bases, with 17 bases between them. This CDR3 spans 13 amino acids. Germline-derived CDR1 and CDR2 are MNHEY and SVGEGT. CDR3 in DNA: TGTGCCAGCAGTCCTAAAGGCCGCAGGGTGCAGTACGTC. This sequence encodes CASSPKGRRVQYV.

The rearrangement links TRBV20-1 to TRBJ1-2; D remains ambiguous. From germline, CDR1 is DFQATT and CDR2 SNEGSKA (reference sequence). Deletions cut 1 base from V and 2 bases from J, with 5 bases between. This CDR3 comprises 12 residues. CDR3: CSARAGNYGYTF. The CDR3 DNA sequence: TGCAGTGCTAGAGCGGGGAACTATGGCTACACCTTC.

The V gene is TRBV19, the J gene TRBJ2-1; weak D call: TRBD1 (8 bases). The CDR3 covers 15 residues. Germline CDR1 LNHDA, CDR2 SQIVND (reference sequence). V lost 5 bases to trimming and J lost 2 bases, with 13 bases between them. The CDR3 DNA reads as TGTGCCAGTAGTCTACAGGGGGGGACCTACAATGAGCAGTTCTTC. As protein: CASSLQGGTYNEQFF.

This clonotype was counted only a few times. CDR3 protein: CASSLDQTTAYEQYV. As DNA, the CDR3 is TGTGCCAGCAGCTTAGATCAAACAACCGCTTACGAGCAGTACGTC. The chain joins TRBV11-2 to TRBJ2-7, with D unresolved. Between the trimmed V and J ends, which lost 0 bases and 4 bases, there was a span of 13 bases. This CDR3 contains 15 residues. The V gene's germline CDR1 is SGHAT and CDR2 FQNNGV.

Details on this clonotype: The junction differs from germline at one of its ends, possibly a read error. The V and J genes are TRBV4-1 and TRBJ1-1; D unresolved. Germline assignment: CDR1 MGHRA and CDR2 YSYEKL. This CDR3 is 13 amino acids long. DNA for the CDR3: TGCGCCAGCAGCCAACTAGGACGGACCCATGGCATCTTT. Its translation: CASSQLGRTHGIF.

Comments on this clonotype: Germline is not matched at one junction end, which may reflect a read error. V and J are TRBV13 and TRBJ1-1; D is possibly TRBD1 (5 bases). Germline V gene lookup returns CDR1 PRHDT and CDR2 FYEKMQ (reference sequence). The CDR3 runs to 14 residues. In DNA form, the CDR3 reads TGTGCCAGCAGTTTAGGGACGCGGGTCACTGAAGCTTTCTTT. Translating gives CASSLGTRVTEAFF. Looking up the rest from reference TRBV13 and TRBJ1-1 gives the full variable domain: AAGVIQSPRHLIKEKRETATLKCYPIPRHDTVYWYQQGPGQDPQFLISFYEKMQSDKGSIPDRFSAQQFSDYHSELNMSSLELGDSALYFCASSLGTRVTEAFFGQGTRLTVV.

The chain employs TRBV6-8 and TRBJ1-1, with D unclear. The CDR3 runs to 14 residues. Looked up from germline, CDR1 is MNHGY and CDR2 is SAAAGT. V gave up 2 bases and J gave up 0 bases, with 7 bases separating them. Here the CDR3 reads CASSYDTMNTEAFF. The CDR3 region has the DNA TGTGCCAGCAGTTACGACACTATGAACACTGAAGCTTTCTTT.

This clonotype was counted only a few times. This sequence joins TRBV7-6 and TRBJ1-2, with TRBD1 matching 8 bases. Germline V CDR1 and CDR2: SGHVS, FNYEAQ. V shed 5 bases, J shed 5 bases, and the junction held 19 bases outside the gene matches. The CDR3 is 18 residues long. CDR3 sequence (DNA): TGTGCCAGCAGCCCCGACTGGACAGGGAGACCCACTTTTTATGGCTACACCTTC. Translation: CASSPDWTGRPTFYGYTF. The whole variable domain, filled in from reference TRBV7-6 and TRBJ1-2, reads GAGVSQSPRYKVTKRGQDVALRCDPISGHVSLYWYRQALGQGPEFLTYFNYEAQQDKSGLPNDRFSAERPEGSISTLTIQRTEQRDSAMYRCASSPDWTGRPTFYGYTFGSGTRLTVV.

The gene calls are TRBV6-5 and TRBJ1-5; D not certain. Trimming took off 5 bases at V and 3 bases at J, with 11 bases between the two ends. The CDR3 covers 14 residues. Germline assignment: CDR1 MNHEY and CDR2 SVGAGI. The CDR3 DNA is TGTGCCAGCAGTGACCAGAAAACCAATCAGCCCCAGCATTTT. Amino acid sequence: CASSDQKTNQPQHF.

In this sample, this clonotype turned up many times. This chain joins TRBV7-2 and TRBJ2-2; D is uncertain. Germline V gives CDR1 SGHTA, CDR2 FQGNSA. V dropped 8 bases and J dropped 6 bases, with 4 bases sitting between them. This CDR3 spans 10 amino acids. For the CDR3, the DNA is TGTGCCAGCGGCGCCGGGGAGCTGTTTTTT. Its protein is CASGAGELFF.

This clonotype showed up just once. The J gene is TRBJ2-1, the V gene TRBV28; D is possibly TRBD1 (5 bases). V lost 2 bases and J 0 bases, leaving 8 bases between the germline ends. This CDR3 has 15 residues. Germline V gene sequence: CDR1 MDHEN, CDR2 SYDVKM. The CDR3 sequence: CASSLGHPSYNEQFF. The CDR3 nucleotides read TGTGCCAGCAGTTTAGGACACCCCTCCTACAATGAGCAGTTCTTC.

The chain joins TRBV3-1 to TRBJ2-1; TRBD1 agrees at 8 bases. Germline CDR1 and CDR2: LGHDT and YNNKEL (reference sequence). The CDR3 is 15 amino acids. V dropped 3 bases and J dropped 9; count of bases not matched to a gene: 10. In DNA form, the CDR3 reads TGTGCCAGCAGCCACGACAGGGGCCTTATAATTGAGCAGTTCTTC. Encoded protein: CASSHDRGLIIEQFF.

V is TRBV5-5 and J is TRBJ2-4, with TRBD1 identical over 9 bases. Trimming at V came to 2 bases and at J to 5 bases, leaving 2 bases not matched to a gene. Germline CDR1 SGHKS, CDR2 YYEKEE (reference sequence). The length of the CDR3 is 14 residues. The DNA of the CDR3 is TGTGCCAGCAGCTTAAGGGACAGGGAAAACATTCAGTACTTC. It encodes CASSLRDRENIQYF.

This clonotype has a handful of counts. The chain links TRBV7-8 to TRBJ2-1; 7 positions agree with TRBD1. The germline V gene encodes CDR1 SGHVS and CDR2 FQNEAQ. The CDR3 runs to 12 residues. V shed 7 bases and J 10 bases; nucleotides not matched to a gene: 7. The DNA of the CDR3 is TGTGCCAGCAACCTAGGGGGCGACGAGCAGTTCTTC. Its translation: CASNLGGDEQFF.

This clonotype was recorded a few times. The V gene is TRBV6-1, the J gene TRBJ1-1; the match to TRBD1 covers 7 bases. Germline lookup yields CDR1 MNHNS and CDR2 SASEGT. The CDR3 is 15 amino acids. Trimming took 6 bases from V and 10 from J; bases not matched to a gene: 17. DNA of the CDR3: TGTGCCAGCAGATACCGCCTGGACAGGCTAAAGGGAGCTTTCTTT. It codes for CASRYRLDRLKGAFF.

This clonotype has a handful of counts. The V gene is TRBV6-5, the J gene TRBJ2-5; the match to TRBD1 covers 8 bases. CDR3 length equals 16 residues. CDR1 and CDR2 (germline): MNHEY, SVGAGI. V lost 2 bases and J lost 6; bases outside the gene matches: 11. The CDR3 reads CASSYQGATLGKTQYF. The CDR3 DNA reads as TGTGCCAGCAGTTACCAGGGGGCGACTCTAGGAAAGACCCAGTACTTC.

This clonotype has a handful of counts. V gene TRBV4-3 combines with J gene TRBJ2-3, with a tentative D call TRBD1 (5 bases). CDR3 length: 14 residues. Trimming stripped 0 bases from V and 10 bases from J, with 14 bases between. CDR1 and CDR2 from the germline V gene are LGHNA and YSLEER. CDR3 nucleotide sequence: TGCGCCAGCAGCCAAGATAGGACACCGGCGGCGCAGTATTTT. Translating it yields CASSQDRTPAAQYF.

This chain connects TRBV12-3 or TRBV12-4 to TRBJ1-6, with 8 bases identical to TRBD1. V lost 4 bases and J lost 7; bases outside the gene matches: 6. CDR3 size: 15 residues. The CDR3 DNA sequence: TGTGCCAGCAGTTACCGGACAGGGCGAAATTCACCCCTCCACTTT. Amino acid sequence: CASSYRTGRNSPLHF.